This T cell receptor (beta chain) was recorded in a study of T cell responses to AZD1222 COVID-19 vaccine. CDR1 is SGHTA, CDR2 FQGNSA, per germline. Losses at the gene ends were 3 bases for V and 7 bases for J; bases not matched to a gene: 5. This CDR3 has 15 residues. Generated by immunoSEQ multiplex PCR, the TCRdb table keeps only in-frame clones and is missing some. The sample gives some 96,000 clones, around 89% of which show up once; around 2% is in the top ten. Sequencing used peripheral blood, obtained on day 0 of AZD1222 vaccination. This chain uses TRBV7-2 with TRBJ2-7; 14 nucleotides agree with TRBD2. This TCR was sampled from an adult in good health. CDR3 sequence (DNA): TGTGCCAGCAGCTTGGGACTAGCGGGAGCGGGTGAGCAGTACTTC. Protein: CASSLGLAGAGEQYF.